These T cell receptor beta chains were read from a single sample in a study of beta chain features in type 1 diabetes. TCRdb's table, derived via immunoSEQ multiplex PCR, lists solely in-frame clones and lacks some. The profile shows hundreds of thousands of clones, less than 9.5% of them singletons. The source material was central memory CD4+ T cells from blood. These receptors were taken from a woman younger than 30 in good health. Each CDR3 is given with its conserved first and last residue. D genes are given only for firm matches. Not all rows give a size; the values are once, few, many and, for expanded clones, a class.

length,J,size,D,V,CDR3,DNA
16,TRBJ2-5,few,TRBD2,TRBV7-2,CASSFTLAGKQETQYF,TGTGCCAGCAGCTTTACCCTAGCGGGAAAACAAGAGACCCAGTACTTC
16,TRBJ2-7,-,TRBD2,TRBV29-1,CSVMNGLGLANYEQYF,TGCAGCGTAATGAATGGTTTGGGACTAGCGAACTACGAGCAGTACTTC
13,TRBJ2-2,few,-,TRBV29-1,CSVEGQSKGELFF,TGCAGCGTTGAGGGACAATCCAAAGGGGAGCTGTTTTTT
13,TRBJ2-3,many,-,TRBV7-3,CASSLASPDTQYF,TGTGCCAGCAGCTTGGCGAGCCCAGATACGCAGTATTTT
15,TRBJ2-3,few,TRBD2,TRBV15,CATSRDIGGMDTQYF,TGTGCCACCAGCAGAGATATCGGGGGGATGGATACGCAGTATTTT
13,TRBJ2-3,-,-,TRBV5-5,CASSSTKSDTQYF,TGTGCCAGCAGCTCTACCAAGTCCGATACGCAGTATTTT
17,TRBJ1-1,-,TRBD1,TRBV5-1,CASSQGQGATMNTEAFF,TGCGCCAGCAGCCAGGGACAGGGGGCGACCATGAACACTGAAGCTTTCTTT
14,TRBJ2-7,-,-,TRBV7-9,CASSLQGGPYEQYF,TGTGCCAGCAGCTTACAGGGGGGTCCCTACGAGCAGTACTTC
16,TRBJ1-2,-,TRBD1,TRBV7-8,CASSTGQGTSLGGYTF,TGTGCCAGCAGCACAGGACAGGGGACGTCCTTGGGAGGCTACACCTTC
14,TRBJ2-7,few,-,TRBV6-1,CASRSSRAPYEQYF,TGTGCCAGCAGATCGTCAAGGGCTCCCTACGAGCAGTACTTC
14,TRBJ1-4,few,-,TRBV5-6,CASSLGIRNEKLFF,TGTGCCAGCAGCTTGGGGATCCGTAATGAAAAACTGTTTTTT
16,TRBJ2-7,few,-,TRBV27,CASSFLGAKPSYEQYF,TGTGCCAGCAGTTTTTTGGGGGCTAAACCCTCCTACGAGCAGTACTTC
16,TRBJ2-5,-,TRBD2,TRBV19,CASSIGTSGIRETQYF,TGTGCCAGTAGTATTGGGACTAGCGGGATCCGAGAGACCCAGTACTTC
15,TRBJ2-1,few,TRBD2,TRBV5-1,CASSLGAGLHNEQFF,TGCGCCAGCAGCTTGGGAGCGGGACTACACAATGAGCAGTTCTTC
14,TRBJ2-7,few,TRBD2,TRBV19,CASSRLAGGYEQYF,TGTGCCAGTAGCCGACTAGCGGGAGGCTACGAGCAGTACTTC
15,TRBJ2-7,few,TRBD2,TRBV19,CASSLKREESYEQYF,TGTGCCAGTAGCCTCAAGCGGGAGGAGTCCTACGAGCAGTACTTC
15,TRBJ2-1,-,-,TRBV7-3,CASSDWVSGYNEQFF,TGTGCCAGCAGCGATTGGGTTAGCGGTTACAATGAGCAGTTCTTC
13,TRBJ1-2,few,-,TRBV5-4,CASSLEEGYGYTF,TGTGCCAGCAGCTTGGAGGAGGGCTATGGCTACACCTTC
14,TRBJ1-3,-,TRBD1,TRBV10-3,CAISTGGSGNTIYF,TGTGCCATCAGTACAGGGGGCTCTGGAAACACCATATATTTT
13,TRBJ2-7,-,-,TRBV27,CASRVGGAHEQYF,TGTGCCAGCAGAGTTGGGGGTGCCCACGAGCAGTACTTC
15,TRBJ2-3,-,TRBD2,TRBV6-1,CASIFSGELTDTQYF,TGTGCCAGCATCTTTAGCGGGGAACTCACAGATACGCAGTATTTT
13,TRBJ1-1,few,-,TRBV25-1,CASSGGTNTEAFF,TGTGCCAGCAGTGGGGGGACCAACACTGAAGCTTTCTTT
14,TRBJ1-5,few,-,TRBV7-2,CASSLDISNQPQHF,TGTGCCAGCAGCTTAGACATTAGCAATCAGCCCCAGCATTTT
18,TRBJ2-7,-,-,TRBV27,CASSLLAMPGDRSYEQYF,TGTGCCAGCAGTTTATTGGCTATGCCGGGGGACAGATCCTACGAGCAGTACTTC
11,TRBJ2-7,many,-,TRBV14,CASSQSTTQYF,TGTGCCAGCAGCCAAAGTACAACGCAGTACTTC
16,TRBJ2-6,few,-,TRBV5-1,CASSSVTGSGANVLTF,TGCGCCAGCAGCTCGGTCACAGGCTCTGGGGCCAACGTCCTGACTTTC
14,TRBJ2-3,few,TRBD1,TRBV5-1,CASSSGQGSDTQYF,TGCGCCAGCAGCTCGGGACAGGGGTCAGATACGCAGTATTTT
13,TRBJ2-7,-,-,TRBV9,CASSEMGILEQYF,TGTGCCAGCAGTGAGATGGGTATTCTCGAGCAGTACTTC
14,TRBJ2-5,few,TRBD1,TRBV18,CASSPGQGQETQYF,TGTGCCAGCTCACCCGGACAGGGCCAAGAGACCCAGTACTTC
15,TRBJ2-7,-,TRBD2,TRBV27,CASRKPTSGRTEQYF,TGTGCCAGCAGAAAACCCACTAGCGGGAGAACCGAGCAGTACTTC
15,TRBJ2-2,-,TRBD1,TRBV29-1,CSVQRDRGNTGELFF,TGCAGCGTTCAAAGGGACAGGGGGAACACCGGGGAGCTGTTTTTT
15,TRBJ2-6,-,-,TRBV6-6,CASSRVARGANVLTF,TGTGCCAGCAGCCGCGTGGCACGTGGGGCCAACGTCCTGACTTTC
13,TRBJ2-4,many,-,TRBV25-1,CASSVVGKNIQYF,TGTGCCAGCAGTGTAGTGGGCAAAAACATTCAGTACTTC
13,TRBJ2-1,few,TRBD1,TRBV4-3,CASSQLRDREQFF,TGCGCCAGCAGCCAGCTAAGGGACAGGGAGCAGTTCTTC
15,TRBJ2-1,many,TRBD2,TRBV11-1,CASSFGGRAYNEQFF,TGTGCCAGCAGCTTTGGGGGGAGGGCGTACAATGAGCAGTTCTTC
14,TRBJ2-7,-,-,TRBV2,CASSRGQRGDEQYF,TGTGCCAGCAGTAGAGGACAGAGAGGGGACGAGCAGTACTTC
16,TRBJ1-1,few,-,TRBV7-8,CASSSLTAAMNTEAFF,TGTGCCAGCAGCTCCCTGACAGCGGCGATGAACACTGAAGCTTTCTTT
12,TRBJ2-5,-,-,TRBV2,CASRIVAETQYF,TGTGCCAGCAGGATAGTAGCAGAGACCCAGTACTTC
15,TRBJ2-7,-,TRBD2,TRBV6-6,CASRRTGGSVNEQYF,TGTGCCAGCAGACGGACGGGCGGGAGTGTCAACGAGCAGTACTTC
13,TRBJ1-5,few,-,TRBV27,CASGRQANQPQHF,TGTGCCAGCGGCCGACAGGCAAATCAGCCCCAGCATTTT
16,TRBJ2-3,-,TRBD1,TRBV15,CATSRDLGTVTDTQYF,TGTGCCACCAGCAGAGATCTGGGGACAGTGACAGATACGCAGTATTTT
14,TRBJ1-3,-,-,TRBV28,CASSFRGAGNTIYF,TGTGCCAGCAGTTTCAGGGGAGCTGGAAACACCATATATTTT
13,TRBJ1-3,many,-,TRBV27,CASSLAGGNTIYF,TGTGCCAGCAGTTTAGCAGGGGGAAACACCATATATTTT
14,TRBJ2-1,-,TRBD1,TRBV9,CASTRDRGFNEQFF,TGTGCCAGCACCCGAGACAGGGGGTTTAATGAGCAGTTCTTC
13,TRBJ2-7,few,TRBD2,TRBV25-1,CASRASGGYEQYF,TGTGCCAGCAGAGCCTCGGGGGGGTACGAGCAGTACTTC
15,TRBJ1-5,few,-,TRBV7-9,CASSSRGVSDQPQHF,TGTGCCAGCAGTTCCAGAGGAGTTTCGGATCAGCCCCAGCATTTT
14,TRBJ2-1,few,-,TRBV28,CASRSGELRTEQFF,TGTGCCAGCAGATCCGGGGAATTGAGGACTGAGCAGTTCTTC
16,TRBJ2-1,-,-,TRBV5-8,CASSFNVGVEHNEQFF,TGTGCCAGCAGCTTTAACGTCGGGGTGGAACACAATGAGCAGTTCTTC
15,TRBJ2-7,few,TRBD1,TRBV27,CASSFGTGFPYEQYF,TGTGCCAGCAGTTTCGGGACAGGGTTCCCCTACGAGCAGTACTTC
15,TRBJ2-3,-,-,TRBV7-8,CASSLYGSRTDTQYF,TGTGCCAGCAGCTTATACGGTTCTCGCACAGATACGCAGTATTTT
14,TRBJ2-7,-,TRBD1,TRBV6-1,CATHRTGSSYEQYF,TGTGCCACCCACCGGACAGGTAGCTCCTACGAGCAGTACTTC
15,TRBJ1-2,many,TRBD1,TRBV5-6,CASSPTGTANYGYTF,TGTGCCAGCAGCCCTACCGGGACAGCTAACTATGGCTACACCTTC